Below, 18 T cell receptor beta chains from the same sample are listed, as sequenced in a study of OX40 agonist ivuxolimab in advanced cancers. Sequencing was performed with immunoSEQ multiplex PCR; in TCRdb, only in-frame clones are kept and a portion is missing. The data contain about 93,000 clones, roughly 90% of them singletons. Material: CD4+ or CD8+ T cells sorted from blood, obtained in a trial of the OX40 agonist ivuxolimab. The origin of the receptors is an adult with an advanced solid tumor such as melanoma, head and neck, liver or kidney cancer.

The chain links TRBV6-1 to TRBJ2-7, with D possibly TRBD2 on 5 matching bases. There are 12 residues in the CDR3. From germline, CDR1 is MNHNS and CDR2 SASEGT. The ends were cut back, 8 bases at V and 1 base at J, with 9 bases in the middle. The CDR3 loop is CASAGESYEQYF. The CDR3 bases are TGTGCCAGCGCCGGGGAATCCTACGAGCAGTACTTC.

The V call is TRBV6-5, the J call TRBJ2-2; D ambiguous. The V gene lost 5 bases and the J gene lost 1 base, with 11 bases spanning the gap. Per germline, CDR1 MNHEY and CDR2 SVGAGI. CDR3 length: 15 amino acids. CDR3 coding DNA: TGTGCCAGCAGTGCCATGGAAGGGAACACCGGGGAGCTGTTTTTT. Translated, it gives CASSAMEGNTGELFF.

The chain carries TRBV2 and TRBJ1-5; a weak D match, TRBD1 (5 bases). The length of the CDR3 is 15 residues. Trimming stripped 6 bases from V and 4 bases from J, with 16 bases between. CDR1 SNHLY and CDR2 FYNNEI come from the germline V gene. The CDR3 DNA reads as TGTGCCAGCAGCCCCTCACTCGCAGGGAATCAGCCCCAGCATTTT. It yields the protein CASSPSLAGNQPQHF.

V is TRBV5-4 and J is TRBJ1-2; TRBD1 is a possible D gene (5 bases). The V end was cut by 1 base, the J end by 2 bases, with 18 bases between. The CDR3 loop spans 17 amino acids. The germline V gene encodes CDR1 SGHNT and CDR2 YYREEE (reference sequence). The CDR3 is CASSLPPFSGGNYGYTF. CDR3 sequence (DNA): TGTGCCAGCAGCTTGCCCCCATTCAGCGGGGGAAACTATGGCTACACCTTC.

The chain has TRBV6-5 and TRBJ1-4; D not resolved. V dropped 7 bases and J dropped 7 bases, with 16 bases sitting between them. From germline, CDR1 is MNHEY and CDR2 SVGAGI. CDR3 length equals 14 residues. The CDR3 nucleotides read TGTGCCAGCACCCCGGTCCCTGGAGGTGAAAAACTGTTTTTT. Translating gives CASTPVPGGEKLFF.

The gene calls are TRBV11-3 and TRBJ2-3, with 10 nucleotides matching TRBD2. The germline V gene encodes CDR1 SGHNT and CDR2 YENEEA. This CDR3 has 16 residues. With 5 bases clipped from V and 6 bases from J, the junction kept 11 bases outside the gene matches. This CDR3 is CASSEPASGSRDTQYF. The CDR3 DNA reads TGTGCCAGCAGCGAGCCGGCTAGCGGGAGCCGGGATACGCAGTATTTT. The whole variable domain, remainder taken from reference TRBV11-3 and TRBJ2-3, is EAGVVQSPRYKIIEKKQPVAFWCNPISGHNTLYWYLQNLGQGPELLIRYENEEAVDDSQLPKDRFSAERLKGVDSTLKIQPAELGDSAVYLCASSEPASGSRDTQYFGPGTRLTVL.

This chain joins TRBV29-1 and TRBJ1-2; 11 nucleotides agree with TRBD1. CDR3 length equals 14 residues. J lost 7 bases, V lost 6 bases, and 10 bases had no gene match. Germline assignment: CDR1 SQVTM and CDR2 ANQGSEA. The CDR3 sequence: CSVGLGQGEGGYTF. In DNA, the CDR3 is TGCAGCGTGGGGTTGGGACAGGGGGAAGGTGGCTACACCTTC.

This chain uses TRBV19 with TRBJ2-7, with unresolved D. The germline V gene has CDR1 LNHDA and CDR2 SQIVND (reference sequence). CDR3 length: 15 amino acids. V was shortened by 6 bases and J by 0 bases, with 15 bases between the two germline ends. CDR3 sequence (DNA): TGTGCCAGTAGCCCCTACGGAATAGCCTCCTACGAGCAGTACTTC. It is translated as CASSPYGIASYEQYF.

This chain links TRBV7-8 with TRBJ2-7; 9 bases agree with TRBD2. V gave up 1 base and J gave up 3 bases; unmatched junction bases: 4. Germline V lookup: CDR1 SGHVS, CDR2 FQNEAQ. The CDR3 loop spans 15 amino acids. This CDR3 is CASSLGSSGVYEQYF. CDR3 nucleotide sequence: TGTGCCAGCAGCTTAGGCTCTAGCGGGGTCTACGAGCAGTACTTC.

The gene calls are TRBV5-1 and TRBJ2-7, with 11 positions matching TRBD2. The length of the CDR3 is 15 residues. V was clipped by 4 bases and J by 3 bases; unmatched bases: 6. From germline, CDR1 is SGHRS and CDR2 YFSETQ. The CDR3 bases are TGCGCCAGCAGCCTGGATGGACTAGCGGGCTACGAGCAGTACTTC. This translates into CASSLDGLAGYEQYF.

This clone was seen only once. J is TRBJ2-6 and V is TRBV28; 8 nucleotides agree with TRBD1. V shed 8 bases, J shed 2 bases, and the junction held 14 bases outside the gene matches. The CDR3 totals 18 residues. The germline V gene has CDR1 MDHEN and CDR2 SYDVKM. CDR3 bases: TGTGCCAGCGGTCCCGTGGGACAGGCGTTTCCTGGGGCCAACGTCCTGACTTTC. Translated, it gives CASGPVGQAFPGANVLTF.

The chain carries TRBV11-2 and TRBJ2-3, with 9 bases identical to TRBD1. Germline lookup yields CDR1 SGHAT and CDR2 FQNNGV. This CDR3 has 15 residues. V was pared by 4 bases and J by 4 bases, with 6 bases of the junction left unmatched. CDR3 loop: CASSSPGTGSDTQYF. The CDR3 DNA is TGTGCCAGCAGCTCCCCCGGGACAGGGTCAGATACGCAGTATTTT.

The chain links TRBV28 to TRBJ1-4, with D possibly TRBD1 on 5 matching bases. CDR3 length: 14 amino acids. V lost 7 bases and J 2 bases, leaving 11 bases between the germline ends. From germline, CDR1 is MDHEN and CDR2 SYDVKM. For the CDR3, the DNA is TGTGCCAGCATCGGGGGGAGCACTAATGAAAAACTGTTTTTT. Protein sequence: CASIGGSTNEKLFF.

The rearrangement links TRBV5-1 to TRBJ2-3; D call uncertain. CDR1 SGHRS and CDR2 YFSETQ come from the germline V gene. CDR3 length equals 16 residues. Between the trimmed V and J ends, which lost 0 bases and 2 bases, there was a span of 13 bases. The CDR3 is CASSLELGRVTDTQYF. CDR3 DNA sequence: TGCGCCAGCAGCTTGGAGCTTGGACGGGTCACAGATACGCAGTATTTT.

The rearrangement uses TRBV2 and TRBJ2-1; D ambiguous. Germline V gives CDR1 SNHLY, CDR2 FYNNEI. CDR3 size: 15 residues. Deletions cut 4 bases from V and 0 bases from J, with 10 bases between. Here the CDR3 reads CASSVGGLSYNEQFF. CDR3 DNA: TGTGCCAGCAGTGTGGGCGGCCTCTCCTACAATGAGCAGTTCTTC.

The chain combines TRBV9 with TRBJ2-3; tentative D call: TRBD1 (5 bases). Germline V CDR1 and CDR2: SGDLS, YYNGEE. The V end was cut by 0 bases, the J end by 4 bases, with 9 bases between. This CDR3 is 14 amino acids long. CDR3 nucleotide sequence: TGTGCCAGCAGCGTAGAGGGGCTGGCAGATACGCAGTATTTT. It translates to CASSVEGLADTQYF.

CDR3 sequence reads: CASSLTVTAAYGYTF. DNA for the CDR3: TGTGCCAGCAGTTTGACGGTAACAGCGGCCTATGGCTACACCTTC. This chain joins TRBV28 and TRBJ1-2; D not certain. V was cut by 3 bases and J by 4 bases, with 15 bases left in between. This CDR3 region has 15 residues. Germline V gene sequence: CDR1 MDHEN, CDR2 SYDVKM.

The chain carries TRBV7-2 and TRBJ2-7; the D is unclear. The CDR3 is 18 amino acids. V shed 1 base and J shed 0 bases, with 19 bases lying between them. Per germline, CDR1 SGHTA and CDR2 FQGNSA. CDR3 protein: CASSLVQSVGRSSYEQYF. Here the CDR3 DNA reads TGTGCCAGCAGCTTAGTCCAATCCGTCGGTCGAAGCTCCTACGAGCAGTACTTC.